Each of the 3 T cell receptor beta chains below was sequenced from the same sample in a study of T cells in Graves' hyperthyroidism and ophthalmopathy. RNA transcripts were the template for amplifying TCR beta CDR3 regions. The study used the HTBI primer set for a first-round RT-PCR of the TCR CDR3. From the multiplex PCR reads, TCRdb called clonotypes with MiXCR, one entry per CDR3 protein. The table shows 490,000 or so distinct CDR3 sequences, with about 22% occurring only once. Material for sequencing was blood. The receptors come from a woman in her 70s with Graves' ophthalmopathy.

At least ten counts were recorded for this clonotype. This sequence joins TRBV5-1 and TRBJ1-2; 7 nucleotides match TRBD1. The CDR3 length is 14 residues. Germline CDR1 is SGHRS and CDR2 is YFSETQ. V lost 4 bases to trimming and J lost 8 bases; unmatched junction nucleotides: 11. The CDR3 spells CASSPGQVIGGYTF. The CDR3 DNA follows: TGCGCCAGCAGCCCCGGACAGGTCATTGGGGGCTACACCTTC.

This clonotype came up a few times. V gene TRBV7-9 combines with J gene TRBJ1-2, with 7 bases aligning to TRBD1. The junction had 5 bases not matched to a gene; V was cut back by 5 bases and J by 2 bases. The CDR3 extends over 14 amino acids. Germline V gives CDR1 SEHNR, CDR2 FQNEAQ (reference sequence). CDR3 amino acids: CASSRDRENYGYTF. For the CDR3, the DNA is TGTGCCAGCAGCCGGGACAGAGAAAACTATGGCTACACCTTC.

The table lists this clonotype with a few counts. The chain carries TRBV7-2 and TRBJ2-7, with D perhaps matching TRBD2 (6 bases). V was trimmed by 1 base and J by 0 bases, leaving 10 bases between them. The germline CDR1 and CDR2 sequences are SGHTA and FQGNSA. This CDR3 is 15 amino acids long. The CDR3 reads CASSLEGTASYEQYF. DNA for the CDR3: TGTGCCAGCAGCTTAGAAGGGACTGCCTCCTACGAGCAGTACTTC.